These 9 T cell receptor beta chains originate from one sample sequenced in a study of regulatory T cells in long-lasting Graves disease. The TCR beta library used iRepertoire HTBI primers with Arm-PCR amplification of CDR3. MiXCR, run by TCRdb on the multiplex PCR reads, gives a single entry per CDR3 protein. The sample carries more than 450,000 distinct CDR3 sequences, roughly 15% recorded once. Time point of the sample: newly diagnosed GD, antithyroid drugs for less than 3 months. PBMCs were the source of the RNA used for TCR sequencing. In addition, the sample was reused for a study of T cells in Graves' hyperthyroidism and ophthalmopathy.

The source was peripheral blood mononuclear cells (PBMCs), collected at new diagnosis, from a patient treated with antithyroid drugs. The receptor set was obtained from a middle-aged man with Graves disease.

This clonotype was counted between two and nine times. The chain recombines TRBV6-1 with TRBJ1-2; D gene ambiguous. Germline V CDR1 and CDR2: MNHNS, SASEGT. V shed 5 bases and J shed 5 bases, with 12 bases lying between them. This CDR3 spans 13 amino acids. The CDR3, as DNA: TGTGCCAGCAGTCCCGACATGCTTTATGGCTACACCTTC. This translates into CASSPDMLYGYTF.

V gene TRBV2 combines with J gene TRBJ2-2; 7 bases match TRBD1. V lost 6 bases and J lost 7; bases outside the gene matches: 2. Per the germline V gene, CDR1 is SNHLY and CDR2 is FYNNEI. This CDR3 is 12 amino acids long. The DNA of the CDR3 is TGTGCCAGCAGAGGGGGCTACGGGGAGCTGTTTTTT. It encodes CASRGGYGELFF.

This clonotype appeared many times. V gene TRBV3-1 combines with J gene TRBJ2-7, with TRBD2 matching over 8 bases. This CDR3 comprises 15 residues. Trimming cost V 0 bases and J 7 bases; bases outside gene matches: 8. Germline assignment: CDR1 LGHDT and CDR2 YNNKEL (reference sequence). In DNA form, the CDR3 reads TGTGCCAGCAGCCAAGACGCGGGAGGCTCGGGAGAGCAGTACTTC. Encoded protein: CASSQDAGGSGEQYF.

At least ten counts were recorded for this clonotype. The chain carries TRBV28 and TRBJ1-2, with 8 bases matching TRBD1. The CDR3 is 13 amino acids. Per germline, CDR1 MDHEN and CDR2 SYDVKM. Trimming at V came to 6 bases and at J to 7 bases, leaving 7 bases not matched to a gene. DNA of the CDR3: TGTGCCAGCAGCACAGGGGGGGTCGGTGGCTACACCTTC. Translated, it gives CASSTGGVGGYTF.

This clonotype has more than one count but fewer than ten. V gene TRBV7-9 combines with J gene TRBJ2-1; TRBD2 aligns across 14 bases. Germline CDR1 reads SEHNR; CDR2 reads FQNEAQ (reference sequence). The CDR3 is 13 amino acids. Trimming removed 5 bases from V and 10 bases from J; junction bases left unmatched: 1. Here the CDR3 reads CASSRTSGREQFF. The CDR3 coding sequence is TGTGCCAGCAGCCGGACTAGCGGGAGGGAGCAGTTCTTC. Full variable domain (rest looked up from reference TRBV7-9 and TRBJ2-1): DTGVSQNPRHKITKRGQNVTFRCDPISEHNRLYWYRQTLGQGPEFLTYFQNEAQLEKSRLLSDRFSAERPKGSFSTLEIQRTEQGDSAMYLCASSRTSGREQFFGPGTRLTVL.

The table lists this clonotype with many counts. V usage is TRBV18 and J usage is TRBJ2-3, with 8 bases lining up with TRBD2. Germline V CDR1 and CDR2: KGHSH, LQKENI. The CDR3 sequence is 16 residues long. Losses at the gene ends were 3 bases for V and 4 bases for J; bases not matched to a gene: 9. CDR3 sequence reads: CASSPTGGRSPDTQYF. The CDR3 DNA is TGTGCCAGCTCACCCACCGGCGGGAGGTCACCAGATACGCAGTATTTT.

V usage is TRBV29-1 and J usage is TRBJ2-7, with 8 bases matching TRBD1. Germline-derived CDR1 and CDR2 are SQVTM and ANQGSEA. The ends lost 6 bases at V and 3 bases at J; junction bases unmatched: 7. There are 13 residues in the CDR3. CDR3 bases: TGCAGCGTACACAGGGGGAATCTCTACGAGCAGTACTTC. It is translated as CSVHRGNLYEQYF.

The CDR3 DNA follows: TGTGCCTGGAGTTGGCTAGCGGGAACAGATACGCAGTATTTT. This sequence encodes CAWSWLAGTDTQYF. The V gene is TRBV30, the J gene TRBJ2-3; TRBD2 matches 9 bases. Germline lookup yields CDR1 GTSNPN and CDR2 SVGIG (reference sequence). This CDR3 contains 14 residues. Trimming removed 2 bases from V and 3 bases from J; junction bases left unmatched: 3.

The J gene is TRBJ2-1, the V gene TRBV4-2; D uncertain. The tail of the sequence fits TRBJ2-5 better, so the J call may be wrong. Germline CDR1 is LGHNA and CDR2 is YNFKEQ. CDR3 length equals 15 residues. DNA of the CDR3: TGTGCCAGCAGCCAAGGGCCCGACCTACGGGAGACCCAGTACTTC. Translating it yields CASSQGPDLRETQYF.